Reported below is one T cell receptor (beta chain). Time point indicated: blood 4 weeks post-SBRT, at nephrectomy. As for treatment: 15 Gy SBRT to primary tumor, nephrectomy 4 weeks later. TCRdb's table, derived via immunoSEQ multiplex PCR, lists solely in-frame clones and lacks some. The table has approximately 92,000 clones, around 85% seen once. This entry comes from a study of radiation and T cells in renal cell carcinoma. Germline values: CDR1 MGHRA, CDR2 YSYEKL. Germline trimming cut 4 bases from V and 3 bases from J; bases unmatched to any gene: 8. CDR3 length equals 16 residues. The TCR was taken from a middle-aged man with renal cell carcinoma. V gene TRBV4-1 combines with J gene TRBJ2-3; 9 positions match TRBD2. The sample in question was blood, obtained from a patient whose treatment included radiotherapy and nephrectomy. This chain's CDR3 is CASSPGRGGGTDTQYF. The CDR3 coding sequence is TGCGCCAGCAGCCCCGGGCGGGGGGGCGGGACAGATACGCAGTATTTT.